This section outlines one TCR beta chain sequence together with its context. Its matching antigen is unknown. This specimen belongs to a study of response to subunit inactivated influenza vaccine. Findings of the study overall: Authors suggested each seasonal influenza vaccination recruits few new T cells.

TCRdb analysed the RT-PCR reads with MiXCR anew, one entry per CDR3 protein. The sample has approximately 520,000 distinct CDR3 sequences, approximately 24% seen once. V lost 0 bases and J lost 4; bases outside the gene matches: 9. The CDR3 extends over 17 amino acids. Germline-derived CDR1 and CDR2 are DFQATT and SNEGSKA (reference sequence). This TCR was recovered from a man between 45 and 60 years old who received an inactivated influenza vaccine. This specimen was CD4+ T cells sorted from PBMCs, taken 5 days after vaccination. The chain links TRBV20-1 to TRBJ2-3; TRBD2 matches 11 bases. In nucleotides, the CDR3 is TGCAGTGCTAGAGACCCCCTTACTAGCGGGAGACCAGATACGCAGTATTTT. It yields the protein CSARDPLTSGRPDTQYF.